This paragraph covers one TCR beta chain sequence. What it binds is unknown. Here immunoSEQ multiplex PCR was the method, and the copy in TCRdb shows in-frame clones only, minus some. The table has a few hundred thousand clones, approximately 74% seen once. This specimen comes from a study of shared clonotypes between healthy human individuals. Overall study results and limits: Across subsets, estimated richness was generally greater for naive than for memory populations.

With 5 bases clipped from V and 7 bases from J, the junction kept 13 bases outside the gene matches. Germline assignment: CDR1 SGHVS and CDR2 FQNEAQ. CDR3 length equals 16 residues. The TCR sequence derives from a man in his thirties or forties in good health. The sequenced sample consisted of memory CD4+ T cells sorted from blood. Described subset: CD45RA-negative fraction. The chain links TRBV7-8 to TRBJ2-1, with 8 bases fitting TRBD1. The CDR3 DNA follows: TGTGCCAGCAGCCCCGGACAGGGTTTGGCTCAGAATGAGCAGTTCTTC. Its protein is CASSPGQGLAQNEQFF.